The present T cell receptor beta chain was sequenced within a study of CD8 T cells in Susac syndrome. This CDR3 region has 16 residues. Germline loops: CDR1 LGHDT, CDR2 YNNKEL (reference sequence). Between the trimmed V and J ends, which lost 0 bases and 4 bases, there was a span of 14 bases. General study results and limits: As the study acknowledged, the number of individuals who were part of its TCR sequencing and HLA analysis was relatively small.

RNA amounts of 0.5 to 1 ug underwent reverse transcription with random hexamers. Across 54 Vbeta and 13 Jbeta, immunoSEQ multiplex PCR amplified TCR beta CDR3. TCRdb called the immunoSEQ multiplex PCR reads again in MiXCR, with one record for every CDR3 protein. The sample records 200,000 to 250,000 distinct CDR3 sequences, approximately 90% being singletons. Sequencing targeted TCR beta in blood CD8+ and CD4+ T cells. It was negative isolation that provided the CD8+ and CD4+ T cells, whereas TEMRA cells were enriched by FACS. Comments on this clonotype: As yet, its antigen is unknown.

The receptor comes from a human donor with multiple sclerosis. The chain is built from TRBV3-1 and TRBJ2-3, with D perhaps matching TRBD1 or TRBD2 (5 bases each). The sample consisted of CD8+ T cells from PBMCs. The CDR3 loop reads CASSQEGRARPDTQYF. The CDR3 coding sequence is TGTGCCAGCAGCCAAGAGGGGCGGGCGAGGCCAGATACGCAGTATTTT.